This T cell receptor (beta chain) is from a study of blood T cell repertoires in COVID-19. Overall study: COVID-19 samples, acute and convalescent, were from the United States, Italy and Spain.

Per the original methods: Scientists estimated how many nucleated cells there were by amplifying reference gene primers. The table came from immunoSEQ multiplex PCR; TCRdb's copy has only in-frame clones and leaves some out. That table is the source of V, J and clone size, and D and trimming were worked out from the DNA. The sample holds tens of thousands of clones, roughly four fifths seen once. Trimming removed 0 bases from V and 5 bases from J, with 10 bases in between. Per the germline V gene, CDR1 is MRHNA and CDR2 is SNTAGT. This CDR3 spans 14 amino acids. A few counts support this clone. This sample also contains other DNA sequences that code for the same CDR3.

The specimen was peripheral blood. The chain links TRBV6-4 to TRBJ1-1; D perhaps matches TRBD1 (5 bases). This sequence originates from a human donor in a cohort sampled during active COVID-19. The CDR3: CASSDSSRGTEAFF. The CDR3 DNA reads TGTGCCAGCAGTGACTCGAGTCGGGGGACTGAAGCTTTCTTT.